This T cell receptor beta chain was obtained from a study of blood T cell repertoires in COVID-19. Clones were read by immunoSEQ multiplex PCR, and TCRdb kept only the in-frame ones, dropping some. The sample includes some 220,000 clones, just under 85% seen only once; the top ten take 5.5% to 7.5%. The germline V gene has CDR1 SGHDT and CDR2 YYEEEE. Trimming left V 6 bases short and J 0 bases short, with 13 bases between. The CDR3 contains 15 residues. The V call is TRBV5-6, the J call TRBJ2-1; maybe TRBD2 (6 bases). The sequenced sample was peripheral blood. The receptor was isolated from a woman aged 55-69 years with active or convalescent COVID-19. CDR3 region: CASMTFGGSYNEQFF. The CDR3 bases are TGTGCCAGCATGACCTTCGGGGGCTCCTACAATGAGCAGTTCTTC.